These 27 T cell receptor beta chains share one sample of origin, sequenced in a study of OX40 agonist ivuxolimab in advanced cancers. Sequenced by immunoSEQ multiplex PCR; TCRdb stores in-frame clones only, minus some. The sample shows approximately 64,000 clones, about 83% of them seen only once. The material sequenced was CD4+ or CD8+ T cells sorted from blood, taken in a trial of the OX40 agonist ivuxolimab. The receptors come from an adult with an advanced solid tumor such as melanoma, head and neck, liver or kidney cancer.

The V call is TRBV28, the J call TRBJ2-5; weak D call: TRBD2 (6 bases). The CDR3 spans 13 residues. Trimming shortened V by 8 bases and J by 5 bases, and 15 bases separated the two germline ends. Germline CDR1 and CDR2: MDHEN and SYDVKM. As DNA, the CDR3 is TGTGCCAGCGGCCACGGGAGTGTTGAGACCCAGTACTTC. This translates into CASGHGSVETQYF.

This rearrangement joins TRBV19 to TRBJ2-6, with D tentatively TRBD1 or TRBD2 (5 bases each). V was cut by 4 bases and J by 4 bases, with 11 bases left in between. Looked up from germline, CDR1 is LNHDA and CDR2 is SQIVND (reference sequence). The CDR3 covers 15 residues. The chain's CDR3 is CASSNSRGGANVLTF. The CDR3 region has the DNA TGTGCCAGTAGTAACTCCCGGGGCGGGGCCAACGTCCTGACTTTC.

V is TRBV18 and J is TRBJ2-1, with D possibly matching TRBD1 (6 bases). Germline values: CDR1 KGHSH, CDR2 LQKENI. V was cut by 3 bases and J by 2 bases, with 8 bases left in between. This CDR3 comprises 14 residues. This chain's CDR3 is CASSPGDTYNEQFF. The CDR3 DNA reads as TGTGCCAGCTCACCGGGGGACACCTACAATGAGCAGTTCTTC.

This clone appeared a few times. CDR3 amino acids: CASSSIPDRRFYNSPLHF. The DNA of the CDR3 is TGTGCCAGCAGCTCTATACCGGACAGGCGGTTCTATAATTCACCCCTCCACTTT. This chain uses TRBV21-1 with TRBJ1-6; the table's TRBD1 call for D was not verified on the DNA. TRBV21-1 is tagged as a pseudogene. The CDR3 length is 18 residues.

V gene TRBV7-6 combines with J gene TRBJ2-2; D uncertain. Germline V gene data show CDR1 as SGHVS and CDR2 as FNYEAQ. Between the trimmed V and J ends, which lost 1 base and 7 bases, there was a span of 10 bases. CDR3 length: 14 residues. The CDR3 spells CASSLDPLVGELFF. DNA for the CDR3: TGTGCCAGCAGCTTAGACCCCCTCGTCGGGGAGCTGTTTTTT.

This clone has a handful of counts. This chain uses TRBV7-2 with TRBJ2-1; D might be TRBD1 or TRBD2, each matching 6 bases. With 5 bases removed from V and 6 bases from J, the gap between germline ends came to 20 bases. Germline V gene data show CDR1 as SGHTA and CDR2 as FQGNSA. The CDR3 sequence is 16 residues long. The CDR3 DNA reads TGTGCCAGCAGCATGAGGGGGGCAAGTGTGCGCAATGAGCAGTTCTTC. This translates into CASSMRGASVRNEQFF.

This clone was picked up a small number of times. DNA of the CDR3: TGTGCCAGCAGCCAAGGCCTCATCTGGGGTGGGTCCAATGAGCAGTTCTTC. The encoded protein is CASSQGLIWGGSNEQFF. The J gene is TRBJ2-1, the V gene TRBV4-2; D is uncertain. The V and J ends lost 1 base and 6 bases respectively, with 19 bases between them. Germline CDR1 reads LGHNA; CDR2 reads YNFKEQ. The CDR3 runs to 17 residues.

The chain carries TRBV14 and TRBJ2-7; 10 bases match TRBD2. V was clipped by 4 bases and J by 5 bases; unmatched bases: 14. The CDR3 consists of 17 residues. Germline V lookup: CDR1 SGHDN, CDR2 FVKESK. CDR3 sequence: CASSPLLSTSGIHEQYF. The DNA of the CDR3 is TGTGCCAGCAGCCCCCTACTAAGTACTAGCGGGATCCACGAGCAGTACTTC.

V and J are TRBV25-1 and TRBJ2-5, with 7 bases matching TRBD1. In germline, CDR1 is MGHDK, CDR2 SYGVNS. The CDR3 runs 15 residues. J lost 4 bases, V lost 7 bases, and 12 bases had no gene match. In DNA, the CDR3 is TGTGCCAGCACTCCCGACAGGGCCTGGGGAGAGACCCAGTACTTC. Protein: CASTPDRAWGETQYF.

This clone was counted once. V gene TRBV6-6 combines with J gene TRBJ2-1; D is unclear. The CDR3 runs 14 residues. The V gene lost 4 bases and the J gene lost 7 bases, with 14 bases spanning the gap. Germline CDR1 MNHNY, CDR2 SVGAGI (reference sequence). The CDR3 nucleotides read TGTGCCAGCAGTTTGGGCGTCTCCCGGAATGAGCAGTTCTTC. Its translation: CASSLGVSRNEQFF.

The rearrangement uses TRBV5-6 and TRBJ2-1; 14 bases are a match to TRBD2. The trim removed 1 base at V and 8 bases at J, leaving 8 bases unmatched. The CDR3 spans 17 residues. The germline CDR1 and CDR2 sequences are SGHDT and YYEEEE. CDR3 sequence reads: CASSLRTSGRKLDEQFF. In DNA form, the CDR3 reads TGTGCCAGCAGCTTGAGGACTAGCGGGAGGAAATTGGATGAGCAGTTCTTC. Supplemented by reference TRBV5-6 and TRBJ2-1, the full variable domain reads DAGVTQSPTHLIKTRGQQVTLRCSPKSGHDTVSWYQQALGQGPQFIFQYYEEEERQRGNFPDRFSGHQFPNYSSELNVNALLLGDSALYLCASSLRTSGRKLDEQFFGPGTRLTVL.

The chain has TRBV6-1 and TRBJ1-2; D gene unclear. The CDR3 has 15 residues. V lost 3 bases, J lost 4 bases, and 15 bases lay in between. Germline-derived CDR1 and CDR2 are MNHNS and SASEGT. Here the CDR3 DNA reads TGTGCCAGCAGTGAGAACCGGGATATGATCTATGGCTACACCTTC. This translates into CASSENRDMIYGYTF.

The chain links TRBV2 to TRBJ2-7, with D uncertain. Germline V lookup: CDR1 SNHLY, CDR2 FYNNEI. This CDR3 comprises 13 residues. Trimming removed 6 bases from V and 0 bases from J, with 9 bases in between. CDR3 sequence: CASRARVSYEQYF. CDR3 nucleotide sequence: TGTGCCAGCAGGGCTAGGGTCTCCTACGAGCAGTACTTC.

CDR3 nucleotides: TGCGCCAGCAGTGAGTCAGGAGTAGGGACCGGTTCCTACGAGCAGTACTTC. It translates to CASSESGVGTGSYEQYF. The chain employs TRBV10-2 and TRBJ2-7; perhaps D is TRBD1 or TRBD2 (5 bases each). The CDR3 runs to 17 residues. Germline V lookup: CDR1 WSHSY, CDR2 SAAADI. V lost 0 bases to trimming and J lost 1 base, with 16 bases between them.

This clone was recorded once. The genes are TRBV7-8 and TRBJ1-5, with D possibly matching TRBD1 (6 bases). The CDR3 extends over 15 amino acids. Deletions cut 1 base from V and 3 bases from J, with 10 bases between. Germline V gene lookup returns CDR1 SGHVS and CDR2 FQNEAQ. This chain's CDR3 is CASSLVGQHNQPQHF. For the CDR3, the DNA is TGTGCCAGCAGCTTAGTGGGACAACACAATCAGCCCCAGCATTTT.

The gene calls are TRBV7-8 and TRBJ2-1; tentatively, D is TRBD2 (5 bases). Trimming pared 1 base from V and 6 bases from J, leaving 13 bases between. The CDR3 length is 15 residues. Germline loops: CDR1 SGHVS, CDR2 FQNEAQ. In nucleotides, the CDR3 is TGTGCCAGCAGCTTAGTGAGGTCAGAGGGCAATGAGCAGTTCTTC. Its protein is CASSLVRSEGNEQFF.

In its sample, this clone was seen a few times. The chain is built from TRBV20-1 and TRBJ1-1; D uncertain. Germline-derived CDR1 and CDR2 are DFQATT and SNEGSKA (reference sequence). This CDR3 contains 11 residues. Trimming left V 5 bases short and J 5 bases short, with 9 bases between. The DNA for the CDR3 is TGCAGTGCTTTGGGGTGGACTGAAGCTTTCTTT. Amino acids: CSALGWTEAFF.

The V gene is TRBV6-1, the J gene TRBJ1-1; the D is unclear. Germline values: CDR1 MNHNS, CDR2 SASEGT. The CDR3 contains 13 residues. The V gene lost 11 bases and the J gene lost 6 bases, with 19 bases spanning the gap. The CDR3 region is CAAKSFLGAEAFF. The CDR3 nucleotides are TGTGCCGCAAAATCTTTTCTGGGCGCTGAAGCTTTCTTT.

V and J are TRBV2 and TRBJ2-4, with D uncertain. Per germline, CDR1 SNHLY and CDR2 FYNNEI. Trimming shortened V by 6 bases and J by 2 bases, and 17 bases separated the two germline ends. CDR3 size: 16 residues. The CDR3 loop reads CASRDTPLSPKNIQYF. DNA of the CDR3: TGTGCCAGCAGAGACACACCCCTCTCCCCCAAAAACATTCAGTACTTC. The full variable domain, its missing parts supplied by reference TRBV2 and TRBJ2-4, is EPEVTQTPSHQVTQMGQEVILRCVPISNHLYFYWYRQILGQKVEFLVSFYNNEISEKSEIFDDQFSVERPDGSNFTLKIRSTKLEDSAMYFCASRDTPLSPKNIQYFGAGTRLSVL.

The rearrangement links TRBV10-3 to TRBJ1-1; possibly TRBD1 for D (5 bases). Germline V gives CDR1 ENHRY, CDR2 SYGVKD. V was trimmed by 5 bases and J by 8 bases, leaving 15 bases between them. The CDR3 extends over 13 amino acids. CDR3 sequence (DNA): TGTGCCATCAGTCAGACAACCGGGACGGAAGCTTTCTTT. Amino acids: CAISQTTGTEAFF.

The chain employs TRBV15 and TRBJ2-1; no clear D. Per the germline V gene, CDR1 is LNHNV and CDR2 is YYDKDF (reference sequence). V shed 2 bases and J shed 2 bases, with 4 bases lying between them. The CDR3 extends over 13 amino acids. CDR3 nucleotide sequence: TGTGCCACCAGCAGAAGACCCTACAATGAGCAGTTCTTC. Translation gives CATSRRPYNEQFF.

This chain connects TRBV5-6 to TRBJ2-2; 11 bases are shared with TRBD1. After removal of 0 bases from V and 7 bases from J, the junction contained 5 bases not matched to a gene. CDR3 length equals 16 residues. In germline, CDR1 is SGHDT, CDR2 YYEEEE. The chain's CDR3 is CASSLEDRGHGGELFF. CDR3 nucleotide sequence: TGTGCCAGCAGCTTGGAGGACAGGGGGCATGGCGGGGAGCTGTTTTTT.

The V call is TRBV23-1, the J call TRBJ2-2; tentative D call: TRBD2 (6 bases). TRBV23-1 has ORF status, its function being uncertain. The CDR3 is made up of 15 amino acids. With 7 bases removed from V and 5 bases from J, the gap between germline ends came to 17 bases. The chain's CDR3 is CASKSRGIPTGELFF. The DNA for the CDR3 is TGCGCCAGCAAAAGCCGGGGGATTCCAACCGGGGAGCTGTTTTTT.

V usage is TRBV14 and J usage is TRBJ2-3; D gene unclear. The length of the CDR3 is 16 residues. CDR1 and CDR2 from the germline V gene are SGHDN and FVKESK. V shed 4 bases and J shed 3 bases, with 17 bases lying between them. CDR3 loop: CASSLKPGRRTDTQYF. DNA for the CDR3: TGTGCCAGCAGCCTCAAGCCCGGGCGGAGAACAGATACGCAGTATTTT.

The chain couples TRBV18 to TRBJ2-7, with a possible D match to TRBD1 (6 bases). CDR1 KGHSH and CDR2 LQKENI come from the germline V gene. V lost 3 bases and J lost 6, with 21 bases in between. This CDR3 contains 16 residues. The CDR3 DNA follows: TGTGCCAGCTCACCCCCAGGGGCGTTGGACCGTGGCGAGCAGTACTTC. Translating gives CASSPPGALDRGEQYF.

This chain links TRBV5-1 with TRBJ1-1; D is ambiguous. V was cut by 5 bases and J by 4 bases, with 12 bases left in between. The length of the CDR3 is 13 residues. Germline V gene lookup returns CDR1 SGHRS and CDR2 YFSETQ. CDR3 residues: CASRKGSGTEAFF. The CDR3 nucleotides read TGCGCCAGCAGAAAAGGGTCGGGCACTGAAGCTTTCTTT.

A note on this clone: Additional DNA sequences in this sample encode the identical CDR3. This chain uses TRBV6-6 with TRBJ1-1; D not resolved. Trimming shortened V by 5 bases and J by 4 bases, and 11 bases separated the two germline ends. Germline V CDR1 and CDR2: MNHNY, SVGAGI (reference sequence). There are 13 residues in the CDR3. This chain's CDR3 is CASSDRGSTEAFF. In nucleotides, the CDR3 is TGTGCCAGCAGTGACCGAGGGAGCACTGAAGCTTTCTTT.